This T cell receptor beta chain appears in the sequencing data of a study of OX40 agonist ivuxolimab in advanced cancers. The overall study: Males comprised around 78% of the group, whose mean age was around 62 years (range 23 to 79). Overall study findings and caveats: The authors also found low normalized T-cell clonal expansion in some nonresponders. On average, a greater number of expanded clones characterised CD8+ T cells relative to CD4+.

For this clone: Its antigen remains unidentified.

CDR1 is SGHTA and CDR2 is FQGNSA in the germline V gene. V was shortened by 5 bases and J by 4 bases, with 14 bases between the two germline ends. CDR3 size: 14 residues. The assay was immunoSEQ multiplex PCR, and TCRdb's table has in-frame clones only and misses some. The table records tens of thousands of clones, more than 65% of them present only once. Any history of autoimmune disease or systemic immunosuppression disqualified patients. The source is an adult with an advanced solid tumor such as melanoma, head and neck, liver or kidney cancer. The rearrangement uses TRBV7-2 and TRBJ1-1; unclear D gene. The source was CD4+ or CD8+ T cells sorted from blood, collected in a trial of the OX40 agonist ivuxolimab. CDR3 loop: CASSPTATGTEAFF. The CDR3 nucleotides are TGTGCCAGCAGCCCTACCGCAACGGGCACTGAAGCTTTCTTT.